The 25 T cell receptor beta chains presented below share a single source sample, sequenced in a study of blood T cell repertoires in COVID-19 (dated by TCRdb to 2018 to 2021). The library was made by the immunoSEQ multiplex PCR assay. Sourced from immuneACCESS, this table was stored by TCRdb with only in-frame sequences that have V and J called. A share of the clones is absent; for the studies checked, an unresolved V gene accounts for under half, and the remainder has no known explanation. The sample table shows tens of thousands of clones, and over 80% are seen once. The ten largest clones capture 2.5% of the sample. The sequenced sample was peripheral blood. These receptors originate from an elderly man with active or convalescent COVID-19.

This clone was recorded only once. The J gene is TRBJ2-1, the V gene TRBV7-2; TRBD2 matches 7 bases. With V trimmed by 6 bases and J by 8 bases, 4 bases remained unmatched. CDR3 size: 12 residues. Germline lookup yields CDR1 SGHTA and CDR2 FQGNSA. The CDR3: CASRREIYEQFF. The CDR3 DNA sequence: TGTGCCAGCAGGCGGGAGATCTATGAGCAGTTCTTC.

The CDR3 bases are TGTGCCAGCAGCCAAGATGGGACAGGGAACTATAATTCACCCCTCCACTTT. Translated: CASSQDGTGNYNSPLHF. The V call is TRBV3-1 (or the pseudogene TRBV3-2), the J call TRBJ1-6; TRBD1 agrees at 9 bases. The CDR3 sequence is 17 residues long. Trimming removed 0 bases from V and 3 bases from J; junction bases left unmatched: 3. Germline CDR1 is LGHDT and CDR2 is YNNKEL (reference sequence).

The genes are TRBV7-2 and TRBJ2-1; 9 bases line up with TRBD2. V trimming: 1 base; J trimming: 7 bases; junction bases outside the gene matches: 8. Germline assignment: CDR1 SGHTA and CDR2 FQGNSA. CDR3 length equals 16 residues. The CDR3 nucleotides read TGTGCCAGCAGCTTAGTAAGTCCTAGCGGGGTAAATGAGCAGTTCTTC. Translating gives CASSLVSPSGVNEQFF.

The gene calls are TRBV4-3 and TRBJ2-1; the match to TRBD2 covers 12 bases. The CDR3 is made up of 17 amino acids. Per the germline V gene, CDR1 is LGHNA and CDR2 is YSLEER. Germline trimming cut 1 base from V and 9 bases from J; bases unmatched to any gene: 10. The CDR3 region is CASSQVFGLAGSGEQFF. CDR3 nucleotide sequence: TGCGCCAGCAGCCAAGTTTTTGGACTAGCGGGAAGTGGTGAGCAGTTCTTC.

CDR3: CASSQDRIGARSSGNTIYF. The CDR3 DNA reads as TGTGCCAGCAGCCAAGATAGGATAGGCGCTCGGAGCTCTGGAAACACCATATATTTT. The chain combines TRBV3-1 (or the pseudogene TRBV3-2) with TRBJ1-3; D uncertain. The germline V gene encodes CDR1 LGHDT and CDR2 YNNKEL (reference sequence). This CDR3 region has 19 residues. V was cut by 0 bases and J by 0 bases, with 18 bases left in between.

The genes are TRBV28 and TRBJ1-5, with D uncertain. V was pared by 3 bases and J by 1 base, with 10 bases between. This CDR3 comprises 15 residues. From germline, CDR1 is MDHEN and CDR2 SYDVKM. In nucleotides, the CDR3 is TGTGCCAGCAGTTTCCCAGGACTAAGCAATCAGCCCCAGCATTTT. It specifies CASSFPGLSNQPQHF.

This rearrangement joins TRBV2 to TRBJ2-2; D remains unclear. Deletions cut 1 base from V and 4 bases from J, with 10 bases between. The germline V gene encodes CDR1 SNHLY and CDR2 FYNNEI. The CDR3 spans 15 residues. The CDR3 is CASSEGWAGTGELFF. The CDR3 region has the DNA TGTGCCAGCAGTGAAGGTTGGGCAGGCACCGGGGAGCTGTTTTTT. Based on the CDR3 plus reference TRBV2 and TRBJ2-2, the full variable domain is EPEVTQTPSHQVTQMGQEVILRCVPISNHLYFYWYRQILGQKVEFLVSFYNNEISEKSEIFDDQFSVERPDGSNFTLKIRSTKLEDSAMYFCASSEGWAGTGELFFGEGSRLTVL.

This chain connects TRBV5-1 to TRBJ2-7, with D possibly TRBD2 on 5 matching bases. V was trimmed by 4 bases and J by 4 bases, leaving 15 bases between them. Per the germline V gene, CDR1 is SGHRS and CDR2 is YFSETQ. The CDR3 totals 14 residues. The DNA of the CDR3 is TGCGCCAGCAGCGAGGGTGGTTCTCCTTACGAGCAGTACTTC. It encodes CASSEGGSPYEQYF.

This rearrangement joins TRBV10-3 to TRBJ2-1, with 16 bases identical to TRBD2. The CDR3 consists of 16 residues. V trimming: 7 bases; J trimming: 9 bases; junction bases outside the gene matches: 9. Germline CDR1 is ENHRY and CDR2 is SYGVKD. This CDR3 reads CAIKGTSGRGASEQFF. CDR3 coding DNA: TGTGCCATCAAGGGGACTAGCGGGAGGGGGGCTTCTGAGCAGTTCTTC.

This chain uses TRBV4-1 with TRBJ1-2; no reliable D call. Germline V lookup: CDR1 MGHRA, CDR2 YSYEKL. V was shortened by 2 bases and J by 2 bases, with 12 bases between the two germline ends. This CDR3 spans 15 amino acids. The CDR3 here is CASSQNGLANYGYTF. As DNA, the CDR3 is TGCGCCAGCAGCCAAAACGGGTTGGCGAACTATGGCTACACCTTC.

V usage is TRBV5-4 and J usage is TRBJ2-4, with a tentative D call TRBD2 (5 bases). Trimming removed 4 bases at V and 6 bases at J, with 5 bases between. Germline lookup yields CDR1 SGHNT and CDR2 YYREEE (reference sequence). The CDR3 has 11 residues. CDR3 in DNA: TGTGCCAGCAGCGGAGGAAACATTCAGTACTTC. It codes for CASSGGNIQYF.

This chain joins TRBV19 and TRBJ2-3; 8 positions agree with TRBD1. Germline V gene lookup returns CDR1 LNHDA and CDR2 SQIVND (reference sequence). The CDR3 runs 16 residues. J lost 1 base, V lost 3 bases, and 6 bases had no gene match. The DNA of the CDR3 is TGTGCCAGTAGTATTCAGTACAGGGGGGGCACAGATACGCAGTATTTT. Its protein product is CASSIQYRGGTDTQYF. Full variable domain (missing parts from reference TRBV19 and TRBJ2-3): DGGITQSPKYLFRKEGQNVTLSCEQNLNHDAMYWYRQDPGQGLRLIYYSQIVNDFQKGDIAEGYSVSREKKESFPLTVTSAQKNPTAFYLCASSIQYRGGTDTQYFGPGTRLTVL.

The V gene is TRBV19, the J gene TRBJ2-1, with a weak D call TRBD1 (5 bases). CDR1 and CDR2 from the germline V gene are LNHDA and SQIVND (reference sequence). V lost 0 bases, J lost 3 bases, and 9 bases lay in between. This CDR3 spans 15 amino acids. This CDR3 is CASSIDRDSYNEQFF. The CDR3 coding sequence is TGTGCCAGTAGTATAGATCGAGACAGCTACAATGAGCAGTTCTTC.

This clone was seen a single time. The rearrangement uses TRBV24-1 and TRBJ2-1; 8 nucleotides align to TRBD2. The V gene end was trimmed by 9 bases and the J gene end by 5 bases; junction bases not matched to a gene: 8. The CDR3 contains 14 residues. In germline, CDR1 is KGHDR, CDR2 SFDVKD. CDR3 nucleotide sequence: TGTGCCACCGAGAGCGGGGGAAGGGACAATGAGCAGTTCTTC. Translation gives CATESGGRDNEQFF.

The rearrangement uses TRBV14 and TRBJ1-1; weak D call: TRBD1 (5 bases). This CDR3 region has 15 residues. Deletions cut 6 bases from V and 9 bases from J, with 23 bases between. Germline V CDR1 and CDR2: SGHDN, FVKESK. The CDR3 sequence: CASSPRYEGQRKAFF. CDR3 in DNA: TGTGCCAGCAGTCCAAGATATGAAGGACAAAGGAAAGCTTTCTTT.

J is TRBJ1-3 and V is TRBV5-1; 9 bases are shared with TRBD1. The CDR3 consists of 15 residues. The trim removed 2 bases at V and 4 bases at J, leaving 4 bases unmatched. From germline, CDR1 is SGHRS and CDR2 YFSETQ. In DNA, the CDR3 is TGCGCCAGCAGCTTACCGGGACAGGGAGGAAACACCATATATTTT. It encodes CASSLPGQGGNTIYF.

The chain has TRBV7-9 and TRBJ2-6; 7 nucleotides line up with TRBD1. The V segment lost 5 bases and the J segment 2 bases; nucleotides outside the gene matches: 3. The CDR3 loop spans 15 amino acids. The germline V gene has CDR1 SEHNR and CDR2 FQNEAQ (reference sequence). The CDR3 loop is CASSTTGTGANVLTF. The DNA of the CDR3 is TGTGCCAGCAGCACGACAGGGACTGGGGCCAACGTCCTGACTTTC.

The chain is built from TRBV11-3 and TRBJ2-2; D gene unclear. Deletions cut 5 bases from V and 2 bases from J, with 3 bases between. Per germline, CDR1 SGHNT and CDR2 YENEEA. This CDR3 is built from 12 residues. CDR3 in amino acids: CASSRNTGELFF. The CDR3 bases are TGTGCCAGCAGCCGTAACACCGGGGAGCTGTTTTTT.

This sequence joins TRBV18 and TRBJ2-7; 12 bases agree with TRBD2. The V gene end was trimmed by 4 bases and the J gene end by 5 bases; junction bases not matched to a gene: 6. CDR3 length: 15 residues. Germline lookup yields CDR1 KGHSH and CDR2 LQKENI. The CDR3 here is CASSRLAGADHEQYF. The CDR3 DNA reads TGTGCCAGCTCACGACTAGCGGGAGCTGACCACGAGCAGTACTTC.

The CDR3 protein is CASSIRPGIYEQYF. The CDR3 nucleotides read TGTGCCAGTAGTATACGGCCGGGAATCTACGAGCAGTACTTC. The chain has TRBV19 and TRBJ2-7; D might be TRBD2 (5 bases). The CDR3 is 14 amino acids. V dropped 2 bases and J dropped 3 bases, with 11 bases sitting between them. Germline CDR1 and CDR2: LNHDA and SQIVND (reference sequence).

The chain combines TRBV18 with TRBJ1-3; 8 nucleotides align to TRBD1. The CDR3 sequence is 16 residues long. With 2 bases clipped from V and 6 bases from J, the junction kept 9 bases outside the gene matches. CDR1 and CDR2 from the germline V gene are KGHSH and LQKENI. As DNA, the CDR3 is TGTGCCAGCTCACCAACAGTAACAGGGGGAGCAAACACCATATATTTT. This encodes CASSPTVTGGANTIYF.

The V call is TRBV5-1, the J call TRBJ1-2, with D maybe TRBD1 (5 bases). The CDR3 contains 13 residues. Trimming removed 8 bases from V and 6 bases from J, with 17 bases in between. Germline V CDR1 and CDR2: SGHRS, YFSETQ. The CDR3 is CASRQGSENGYTF. As DNA, the CDR3 is TGCGCCAGTCGTCAGGGAAGTGAAAATGGCTACACCTTC.

The genes are TRBV28 and TRBJ1-2; TRBD1 matches at 7 bases. The CDR3 has 16 amino acids. V shed 5 bases, J shed 6 bases, and the junction held 15 bases outside the gene matches. Looked up from germline, CDR1 is MDHEN and CDR2 is SYDVKM. The CDR3 sequence: CASSVTGTASSDGYTF. CDR3 coding DNA: TGTGCCAGCAGTGTCACCGGGACAGCGTCTTCCGATGGCTACACCTTC.

V usage is TRBV6-2 or TRBV6-3 and J usage is TRBJ2-2, with 8 positions matching TRBD1. Germline assignment: CDR1 MNHEY and CDR2 SVGEGT. V lost 2 bases to trimming and J lost 5 bases; unmatched junction nucleotides: 10. The CDR3 totals 17 residues. The CDR3 DNA follows: TGTGCCAGCAGTTACCCCAGGACAGGGATAGAGACCGGGGAGCTGTTTTTT. Translating gives CASSYPRTGIETGELFF.

The table lists this clone with a count of one. The genes are TRBV6-2 or TRBV6-3 and TRBJ2-7; TRBD1 matches 11 bases. CDR1 MNHEY and CDR2 SVGEGT come from the germline V gene. The CDR3 has 15 amino acids. Losses at the gene ends were 5 bases for V and 2 bases for J; bases not matched to a gene: 5. CDR3 coding DNA: TGTGCCAGCAGTCCCCGGGACAGGGGGGCCTACGAGCAGTACTTC. Protein: CASSPRDRGAYEQYF.